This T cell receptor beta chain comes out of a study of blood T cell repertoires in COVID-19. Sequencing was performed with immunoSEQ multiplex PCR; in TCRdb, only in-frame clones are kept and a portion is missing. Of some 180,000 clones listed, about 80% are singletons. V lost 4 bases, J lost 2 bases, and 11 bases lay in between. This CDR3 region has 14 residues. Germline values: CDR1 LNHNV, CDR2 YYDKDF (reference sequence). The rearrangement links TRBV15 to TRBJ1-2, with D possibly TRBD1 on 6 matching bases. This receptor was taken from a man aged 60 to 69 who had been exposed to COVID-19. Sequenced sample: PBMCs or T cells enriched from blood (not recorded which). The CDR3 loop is CATSIGTGNYGYTF. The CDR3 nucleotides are TGTGCCACCAGCATTGGAACAGGGAACTATGGCTACACCTTC.